A single sample is the source of the 23 T cell receptor beta chains below, sequenced in a study of cytomegalovirus exposure and HLA in healthy donors. The data were produced by immunoSEQ multiplex PCR, yet TCRdb's version contains in-frame clones alone and is incomplete. The sample yields about 160,000 clones, roughly 90% seen once. Source material: PBMCs. The receptor source for this set is a man younger than 30 in good health and CMV-seropositive.

The chain uses TRBV2 and TRBJ2-2; D call uncertain. The CDR3 is made up of 15 amino acids. The V and J ends lost 3 bases and 0 bases respectively, with 8 bases between them. Germline V CDR1 and CDR2: SNHLY, FYNNEI. The CDR3 DNA is TGTGCCAGCAGTGATGCGGCTGCGAACACCGGGGAGCTGTTTTTT. Translation: CASSDAAANTGELFF.

V gene TRBV7-8 combines with J gene TRBJ2-3; tentatively, D is TRBD2 (5 bases). The germline V gene has CDR1 SGHVS and CDR2 FQNEAQ. The V gene lost 1 base and the J gene lost 1 base, with 15 bases spanning the gap. The length of the CDR3 is 17 residues. CDR3 residues: CASSLVWSSLGTDTQYF. The DNA of the CDR3 is TGTGCCAGCAGCTTAGTCTGGTCTAGCCTTGGCACAGATACGCAGTATTTT.

The table lists this clone with a few counts. The genes are TRBV2 and TRBJ2-1, with D perhaps TRBD1 (6 bases). The CDR3 length is 14 residues. CDR1 SNHLY and CDR2 FYNNEI come from the germline V gene. V was pared by 3 bases and J by 3 bases, with 9 bases between. For the CDR3, the DNA is TGTGCCAGCAGTGACAGGGGCTTCTACAATGAGCAGTTCTTC. Translating gives CASSDRGFYNEQFF.

V is TRBV5-1 and J is TRBJ2-7, with D tentatively TRBD1 (6 bases). Trimming removed 2 bases from V and 5 bases from J, with 29 bases in between. Germline values: CDR1 SGHRS, CDR2 YFSETQ. This CDR3 has 19 residues. The DNA for the CDR3 is TGCGCCAGCAGCTTAGGTCCTCTGGGTACAGGGAACCGTAATAACGAGCAGTACTTC. Its translation is CASSLGPLGTGNRNNEQYF.

CDR3 coding DNA: TGTGCCAGCAGCCAGGGGACAGGGCGCATGAACACTGAAGCTTTCTTT. It codes for CASSQGTGRMNTEAFF. The rearrangement links TRBV27 to TRBJ1-1; 9 bases are shared with TRBD1. CDR1 is MNHEY, CDR2 SMNVEV, per germline (reference sequence). V lost 6 bases and J lost 0; bases outside the gene matches: 8. CDR3 length equals 16 residues.

The chain employs TRBV19 and TRBJ2-7, with D maybe TRBD2 (5 bases). Per germline, CDR1 LNHDA and CDR2 SQIVND (reference sequence). V was trimmed by 3 bases and J by 6 bases, leaving 9 bases between them. This CDR3 region has 12 residues. CDR3 residues: CASSMGAGEQYF. In nucleotides, the CDR3 is TGTGCCAGTAGTATGGGCGCGGGCGAGCAGTACTTC.

The chain joins TRBV30 to TRBJ2-3; 7 bases fit TRBD1. The ends lost 2 bases at V and 1 base at J; junction bases unmatched: 3. CDR3 length: 14 residues. CDR1 is GTSNPN, CDR2 SVGIG, per germline (reference sequence). Written as DNA, the CDR3 is TGTGCCTGGAGTCGAACAGGGGGCACAGATACGCAGTATTTT. It is translated as CAWSRTGGTDTQYF.

The genes are TRBV7-3 and TRBJ2-1, with a weak D call TRBD1 (6 bases). The CDR3 is 14 residues long. Looked up from germline, CDR1 is SGHTA and CDR2 is FQGTGA. V lost 2 bases to trimming and J lost 9 bases, with 14 bases between them. CDR3 sequence (DNA): TGTGCCAGCAGCTTACAGGGGACAAATAGTGAGCAGTTCTTC. It specifies CASSLQGTNSEQFF.

This chain links TRBV11-3 with TRBJ2-3; TRBD2 might be the D (6 bases). V was pared by 4 bases and J by 2 bases, with 13 bases between. The CDR3 is 15 amino acids. Germline values: CDR1 SGHNT, CDR2 YENEEA. CDR3 region: CASSSPGTFTDTQYF. CDR3 DNA: TGTGCCAGCAGCTCCCCCGGGACTTTCACAGATACGCAGTATTTT.

The rearrangement joins TRBV5-1 to TRBJ2-3; maybe TRBD2 (7 bases). In germline, CDR1 is SGHRS, CDR2 YFSETQ. The CDR3 sequence is 15 residues long. The V end was cut by 4 bases, the J end by 0 bases, with 12 bases between. CDR3 nucleotide sequence: TGCGCCAGCAGCCAGGGGACTACTAGCACAGATACGCAGTATTTT. Protein sequence: CASSQGTTSTDTQYF.

J is TRBJ2-7 and V is TRBV5-5; D not resolved. In germline, CDR1 is SGHKS, CDR2 YYEKEE (reference sequence). V lost 1 base, J lost 0 bases, and 8 bases lay in between. The CDR3 length is 14 residues. The CDR3 sequence is CASSLTATSYEQYF. The CDR3, as DNA: TGTGCCAGCAGCTTGACTGCAACCTCCTACGAGCAGTACTTC.

The chain uses TRBV5-1 and TRBJ2-2, with 8 bases identical to TRBD2. The CDR3 loop spans 18 amino acids. CDR1 and CDR2 from the germline V gene are SGHRS and YFSETQ. The trim removed 5 bases at V and 4 bases at J, leaving 16 bases unmatched. CDR3 in DNA: TGCGCCAGCAGGACGGCTGTAGGTAGCGGGACAAGCACCGGGGAGCTGTTTTTT. Its protein is CASRTAVGSGTSTGELFF.

The J gene is TRBJ2-3, the V gene TRBV9; 11 positions match TRBD2. This CDR3 contains 15 residues. With V trimmed by 3 bases and J by 6 bases, 6 bases remained unmatched. CDR1 is SGDLS, CDR2 YYNGEE, per germline. The CDR3 DNA follows: TGTGCCAGCAGCGCAGGGGGACTAGCGGAGGATACGCAGTATTTT. Protein product: CASSAGGLAEDTQYF.

The rearrangement links TRBV4-1 to TRBJ1-1; D is perhaps TRBD1 (5 bases). Trimming removed 0 bases at V and 4 bases at J, with 9 bases between. The CDR3 contains 14 residues. Germline CDR1 reads MGHRA; CDR2 reads YSYEKL. The CDR3: CASSQDQGGTEAFF. The CDR3 DNA reads as TGCGCCAGCAGCCAAGACCAGGGAGGCACTGAAGCTTTCTTT.

The chain recombines TRBV21-1 with TRBJ2-7; the table's D call, TRBD1, has no DNA check behind it. TRBV21-1 is a known pseudogene. The CDR3 consists of 15 residues. Here the CDR3 DNA reads TGTGCCAGCAGCAACCGGGACACGAACTCCTACGAGCAGTACTTC. Translating it yields CASSNRDTNSYEQYF.

This sequence joins TRBV2 and TRBJ2-1, with TRBD2 matching 8 bases. Trimming at V came to 3 bases and at J to 3 bases, leaving 4 bases not matched to a gene. The length of the CDR3 is 15 residues. The germline V gene has CDR1 SNHLY and CDR2 FYNNEI. CDR3 protein: CASSDMAGGYNEQFF. CDR3 nucleotides: TGTGCCAGCAGTGATATGGCGGGAGGCTACAATGAGCAGTTCTTC.

The J gene is TRBJ2-3, the V gene TRBV9; TRBD2 matches 7 bases. In germline, CDR1 is SGDLS, CDR2 YYNGEE. This CDR3 is 17 amino acids long. V shed 0 bases and J 5 bases; nucleotides not matched to a gene: 12. The CDR3 nucleotides are TGTGCCAGCAGCGTAGAGCCCTACAAGCGGGGTATAGATACGCAGTATTTT. It encodes CASSVEPYKRGIDTQYF.

V and J are TRBV7-9 and TRBJ2-2; tentative D call: TRBD1 (5 bases). Deletions cut 5 bases from V and 6 bases from J, with 10 bases between. CDR1 is SEHNR and CDR2 is FQNEAQ in the germline V gene (reference sequence). The CDR3 has 13 amino acids. The CDR3 is CASSPPQAGELFF. Written as DNA, the CDR3 is TGTGCCAGCAGCCCCCCACAGGCCGGGGAGCTGTTTTTT.

This chain links TRBV25-1 with TRBJ1-2; D gene uncertain. This CDR3 comprises 12 residues. The ends were cut back, 4 bases at V and 4 bases at J, with 7 bases in the middle. Germline V gene sequence: CDR1 MGHDK, CDR2 SYGVNS. The CDR3 protein is CASSASVYGYTF. The DNA of the CDR3 is TGTGCCAGCAGTGCCTCCGTCTATGGCTACACCTTC.

This rearrangement joins TRBV2 to TRBJ1-5, with 12 bases fitting TRBD1. Germline V lookup: CDR1 SNHLY, CDR2 FYNNEI. The CDR3 spans 15 residues. The J segment lost 8 bases and the V segment lost 4 bases, leaving 6 bases of the junction unmatched. In DNA, the CDR3 is TGTGCCAGCAGTGGGGACAGGGGGCATTCAAAGCCCCAGCATTTT. It specifies CASSGDRGHSKPQHF.

This clone appeared a single time. The chain links TRBV7-8 to TRBJ1-4; D perhaps matches TRBD1 (6 bases). CDR3 length: 16 amino acids. Germline CDR1 SGHVS, CDR2 FQNEAQ. V gave up 5 bases and J gave up 8 bases, with 21 bases separating them. The CDR3: CASSPTGWGQDEKLFF. In nucleotides, the CDR3 is TGTGCCAGCAGCCCGACAGGATGGGGGCAGGACGAAAAACTGTTTTTT.

This chain links TRBV18 with TRBJ1-5; 9 bases are a match to TRBD1. CDR3 length equals 18 residues. The V and J ends lost 6 bases and 0 bases, in that order; junction bases with no gene match: 12. Germline V lookup: CDR1 KGHSH, CDR2 LQKENI. CDR3 amino acids: CASSRGTGSLVSNQPQHF. CDR3 nucleotide sequence: TGTGCCAGCTCGAGAGGGACAGGGTCTCTTGTTAGCAATCAGCCCCAGCATTTT.

The CDR3 DNA follows: TGTGCCAGCAGCTTGTTGGTTCAGATTAGCACAGATACGCAGTATTTT. Translated, it gives CASSLLVQISTDTQYF. The rearrangement joins TRBV5-6 to TRBJ2-3; D is ambiguous. CDR3 length: 16 amino acids. Germline V gene sequence: CDR1 SGHDT, CDR2 YYEEEE. V lost 1 base to trimming and J lost 0 bases, with 12 bases between them. Drawing the rest from reference TRBV5-6 and TRBJ2-3, the complete variable domain is DAGVTQSPTHLIKTRGQQVTLRCSPKSGHDTVSWYQQALGQGPQFIFQYYEEEERQRGNFPDRFSGHQFPNYSSELNVNALLLGDSALYLCASSLLVQISTDTQYFGPGTRLTVL.